A single sample is the source of the 31 T cell receptor beta chains below, sequenced in a study of spatial heterogeneity in lung cancer. TCRdb used MiXCR to reprocess the 5' RACE reads, holding one entry per CDR3 protein. The sample holds approximately 40,000 distinct CDR3 sequences, nearly 7% seen once. Time point of the sample: sample taken at primary tumor resection. This material consisted of PBMCs, taken at surgery. These receptors came from a female donor with early-stage non-small cell lung cancer.

This clonotype was detected ten times or more. The V gene is TRBV5-1, the J gene TRBJ2-4; D might be TRBD1 or TRBD2, each matching 5 bases. CDR1 and CDR2 (germline): SGHRS, YFSETQ. This CDR3 has 14 residues. Trimming stripped 3 bases from V and 6 bases from J, with 13 bases between. This chain's CDR3 is CASSSQTGLNIQYF. As DNA, the CDR3 is TGCGCCAGCAGCTCCCAGACGGGGCTAAACATTCAGTACTTC.

The sample holds many counts of this clonotype. The chain uses TRBV27 and TRBJ2-7; D unresolved. The ends were cut back, 5 bases at V and 0 bases at J, with 17 bases in the middle. The CDR3 extends over 16 amino acids. CDR1 MNHEY and CDR2 SMNVEV come from the germline V gene (reference sequence). The CDR3 bases are TGTGCCAGCAGTCCGCCTCGCCTCCTGAGCTCCTACGAGCAGTACTTC. Translation gives CASSPPRLLSSYEQYF.

V gene TRBV6-5 combines with J gene TRBJ2-5; TRBD2 aligns across 7 bases. The germline gives CDR1 MNHEY, CDR2 SVGAGI. Unmatched junction bases numbered 7, after V lost 4 bases and J lost 2 bases. This CDR3 region has 15 residues. As DNA, the CDR3 is TGTGCCAGCAGTTCACCGTACGGGAGGCAAGAGACCCAGTACTTC. This gives the protein CASSSPYGRQETQYF.

This clonotype was observed a few times. V and J are TRBV5-5 and TRBJ2-2; the D gene could be TRBD1 or TRBD2 (5 bases each). V gave up 7 bases and J gave up 0 bases, with 16 bases separating them. The germline CDR1 and CDR2 sequences are SGHKS and YYEKEE (reference sequence). There are 16 residues in the CDR3. DNA for the CDR3: TGTGCCAGCCGTATTGGGGGACGTTCGAACACCGGGGAGCTGTTTTTT. This encodes CASRIGGRSNTGELFF. The variable domain in full, with the rest retrieved from reference TRBV5-5 and TRBJ2-2, is DAGVTQSPTHLIKTRGQQVTLRCSPISGHKSVSWYQQVLGQGPQFIFQYYEKEERGRGNFPDRFSARQFPNYSSELNVNALLLGDSALYLCASRIGGRSNTGELFFGEGSRLTVL.

This clonotype occurred many times. V and J are TRBV10-3 and TRBJ2-1, with D tentatively TRBD1 (6 bases). Germline-derived CDR1 and CDR2 are ENHRY and SYGVKD. The V end was cut by 8 bases, the J end by 1 base, with 9 bases between. This CDR3 has 13 amino acids. In DNA form, the CDR3 reads TGTGCCATCTCAGGGGCTTCCTACAATGAGCAGTTCTTC. This sequence encodes CAISGASYNEQFF.

This clonotype has only a few counts. This chain uses TRBV2 with TRBJ2-7; 9 bases are shared with TRBD1. Looked up from germline, CDR1 is SNHLY and CDR2 is FYNNEI. This CDR3 has 14 amino acids. The V and J ends lost 6 bases and 3 bases, in that order; junction bases with no gene match: 6. For the CDR3, the DNA is TGTGCCAGCAGGGCGGGACAGGGAATCTACGAGCAGTACTTC. Translation gives CASRAGQGIYEQYF.

This clonotype was counted ten times or more. The rearrangement uses TRBV19 and TRBJ2-3; 7 nucleotides match TRBD2. J lost 6 bases, V lost 5 bases, and 14 bases had no gene match. The CDR3 runs 16 residues. The germline V gene has CDR1 LNHDA and CDR2 SQIVND (reference sequence). CDR3 sequence reads: CASSPGGTRQWDTQYF. CDR3 coding DNA: TGTGCCAGTAGTCCCGGGGGGACCCGACAATGGGATACGCAGTATTTT.

This rearrangement joins TRBV7-8 to TRBJ1-1; D is undetermined. The ends were cut back, 1 base at V and 7 bases at J, with 16 bases in the middle. The CDR3 is 15 amino acids. In germline, CDR1 is SGHVS, CDR2 FQNEAQ. CDR3 bases: TGTGCCAGCAGCTTAGACCAGACGTTAACCGTTGAAGCTTTCTTT. Protein product: CASSLDQTLTVEAFF.

This clonotype has at least ten counts. This chain's CDR3 is CSVPGSTDTQYF. Here the CDR3 DNA reads TGCAGTGTCCCGGGGTCTACAGATACGCAGTATTTT. The chain employs TRBV20-1 and TRBJ2-3, with a tentative D call TRBD2 (5 bases). Trimming removed 7 bases from V and 3 bases from J, with 11 bases in between. This CDR3 region has 12 residues. In germline, CDR1 is DFQATT, CDR2 SNEGSKA (reference sequence).

The chain has TRBV2 and TRBJ1-2, with D possibly matching TRBD1 (5 bases). Germline loops: CDR1 SNHLY, CDR2 FYNNEI. Trimming stripped 6 bases from V and 6 bases from J, with 11 bases between. This CDR3 is built from 12 residues. CDR3 residues: CASRPGLHGYTF. The CDR3 bases are TGTGCCAGCAGGCCGGGACTACATGGCTACACCTTC.

The rearrangement links TRBV5-5 to TRBJ1-1, with D maybe TRBD1 (6 bases). The CDR3 covers 14 residues. Germline CDR1 and CDR2: SGHKS and YYEKEE (reference sequence). The germline V and J ends were trimmed by 4 bases and 7 bases, with 17 bases remaining between them. CDR3 DNA sequence: TGTGCCAGCAGCCCCTCCATGGGGGACATTGAAGCTTTCTTT. Translating it yields CASSPSMGDIEAFF.

The chain carries TRBV27 and TRBJ1-5; D is undetermined. Germline V CDR1 and CDR2: MNHEY, SMNVEV (reference sequence). CDR3 length: 14 residues. V was trimmed by 3 bases and J by 5 bases, leaving 11 bases between them. The CDR3 coding sequence is TGTGCCAGCAGTTTGCAGATCGGGGATCAGCCCCAGCATTTT. Translation: CASSLQIGDQPQHF.

This clonotype was detected many times. The chain carries TRBV19 and TRBJ2-1, with TRBD2 identical over 8 bases. Germline V gene data show CDR1 as LNHDA and CDR2 as SQIVND (reference sequence). This CDR3 has 13 amino acids. The junction had 12 bases not matched to a gene; V was cut back by 7 bases and J by 13 bases. The CDR3 DNA is TGTGCCAGTAATCCGGGGGGGACCACGCGTCAGTTCTTC. This codes for CASNPGGTTRQFF.

This clonotype was counted at least ten times. The chain recombines TRBV7-9 with TRBJ2-3; a weak D match, TRBD2 (6 bases). The V gene's germline CDR1 is SEHNR and CDR2 FQNEAQ (reference sequence). This CDR3 is 16 amino acids long. Trimming removed 5 bases from V and 4 bases from J, with 19 bases in between. CDR3 loop: CASSLTREFPPDTQYF. The CDR3 DNA follows: TGTGCCAGCAGCCTGACCCGGGAGTTCCCCCCAGATACGCAGTATTTT. Together with reference TRBV7-9 and TRBJ2-3, the CDR3 gives the full variable domain: DTGVSQNPRHKITKRGQNVTFRCDPISEHNRLYWYRQTLGQGPEFLTYFQNEAQLEKSRLLSDRFSAERPKGSFSTLEIQRTEQGDSAMYLCASSLTREFPPDTQYFGPGTRLTVL.

This clonotype was picked up many times. The V and J genes are TRBV7-9 and TRBJ2-3; perhaps D is TRBD1 or TRBD2 (6 bases each). The V and J ends lost 10 bases and 2 bases respectively, with 13 bases between them. Germline CDR1 is SEHNR and CDR2 is FQNEAQ (reference sequence). The CDR3 extends over 13 amino acids. CDR3 DNA: TGTGCCAACCGGGGGCCCCCCACAGATACGCAGTATTTT. Encoded protein: CANRGPPTDTQYF.

This clonotype has a handful of counts. J is TRBJ2-1 and V is TRBV7-2; TRBD2 might be the D (5 bases). Germline-derived CDR1 and CDR2 are SGHTA and FQGNSA. The CDR3 spans 13 residues. Deletions cut 1 base from V and 7 bases from J, with 8 bases between. The CDR3: CASSLVPGNEQFF. In DNA form, the CDR3 reads TGTGCCAGCAGCTTAGTTCCGGGGAATGAGCAGTTCTTC.

The table lists this clonotype with many counts. This chain connects TRBV7-8 to TRBJ1-5; D is ambiguous. CDR1 and CDR2 (germline): SGHVS, FQNEAQ. Trimming stripped 5 bases from V and 0 bases from J, with 14 bases between. CDR3 length: 16 residues. The CDR3 loop reads CASSPQEGVSNQPQHF. CDR3 DNA: TGTGCCAGCAGCCCCCAAGAGGGCGTTAGCAATCAGCCCCAGCATTTT.

This clonotype showed up many times. The genes are TRBV7-2 and TRBJ2-3; TRBD2 matches 8 bases. The CDR3 runs to 16 residues. The V gene's germline CDR1 is SGHTA and CDR2 FQGNSA. The V gene end was trimmed by 1 base and the J gene end by 4 bases; junction bases not matched to a gene: 7. DNA for the CDR3: TGTGCCAGCAGCTTAGGGGCGGGGGGTAAGGCAGATACGCAGTATTTT. It is translated as CASSLGAGGKADTQYF.

This clonotype was found many times. The rearrangement uses TRBV7-9 and TRBJ2-5, with TRBD1 as a possible D gene (6 bases). Germline assignment: CDR1 SEHNR and CDR2 FQNEAQ (reference sequence). This CDR3 is built from 13 residues. V lost 4 bases and J lost 0, with 6 bases in between. The CDR3 nucleotides are TGTGCCAGCAGCTACAGGGACCAAGAGACCCAGTACTTC. Protein product: CASSYRDQETQYF.

This clonotype was seen a few times. The genes are TRBV5-1 and TRBJ2-5; maybe TRBD1 (5 bases). This CDR3 is 15 amino acids long. Deletions cut 4 bases from V and 2 bases from J, with 15 bases between. Germline CDR1 is SGHRS and CDR2 is YFSETQ. Here the CDR3 DNA reads TGCGCCAGCAGCCCATACCAGGGCGGACAAGAGACCCAGTACTTC. This gives the protein CASSPYQGGQETQYF.

The chain carries TRBV29-1 and TRBJ1-1; D is unclear. There are 13 residues in the CDR3. Trimming removed 6 bases at V and 1 base at J, with 12 bases between. Looked up from germline, CDR1 is SQVTM and CDR2 is ANQGSEA. This chain's CDR3 is CSVAPAGNTEAFF. DNA for the CDR3: TGCAGCGTCGCGCCGGCAGGGAACACTGAAGCTTTCTTT. The variable domain in full, with the rest retrieved from reference TRBV29-1 and TRBJ1-1, is SAVISQKPSRDICQRGTSLTIQCQVDSQVTMMFWYRQQPGQSLTLIATANQGSEATYESGFVIDKFPISRPNLTFSTLTVSNMSPEDSSIYLCSVAPAGNTEAFFGQGTRLTVV.

This clonotype has more than one count but fewer than ten. The chain couples TRBV20-1 to TRBJ1-5, with D possibly being TRBD1 (5 bases). Trimming left V 3 bases short and J 2 bases short, with 11 bases between. The CDR3 runs to 14 residues. Germline assignment: CDR1 DFQATT and CDR2 SNEGSKA (reference sequence). The CDR3 loop reads CSARSRVGNQPQHF. In nucleotides, the CDR3 is TGCAGTGCTAGGTCCAGGGTGGGCAATCAGCCCCAGCATTTT.

The V and J genes are TRBV7-2 and TRBJ1-6; D is perhaps TRBD1 (5 bases). CDR1 is SGHTA and CDR2 is FQGNSA in the germline V gene. V was pared by 5 bases and J by 3 bases, with 20 bases between. The CDR3 contains 18 residues. The CDR3 DNA follows: TGTGCCAGCAGCCGAGACCCTCCTCGGGGGGGCTATAATTCACCCCTCCACTTT. It encodes CASSRDPPRGGYNSPLHF.

This clonotype was observed many times. The genes are TRBV7-2 and TRBJ2-5, with unresolved D. Germline CDR1 and CDR2: SGHTA and FQGNSA. The CDR3 is made up of 12 amino acids. The germline V and J ends were trimmed by 3 bases and 3 bases, with 5 bases remaining between them. CDR3 DNA sequence: TGTGCCAGCAGCTTGTACGAAGAGACCCAGTACTTC. Amino acid sequence: CASSLYEETQYF.

This clonotype was detected ten times or more. CDR3 DNA sequence: TGTGCCAGCAGCTTCCCGGGAGTTAACACCGGGGAGCTGTTTTTT. This gives the protein CASSFPGVNTGELFF. V is TRBV5-5 and J is TRBJ2-2; D perhaps matches TRBD2 (6 bases). CDR3 size: 15 residues. Deletions cut 2 bases from V and 2 bases from J, with 10 bases between. Germline values: CDR1 SGHKS, CDR2 YYEKEE (reference sequence).

This clonotype has a count of ten or more. The J gene is TRBJ2-3, the V gene TRBV20-1, with 9 bases aligning to TRBD2. V lost 5 bases to trimming and J lost 3 bases; unmatched junction nucleotides: 3. This CDR3 has 13 residues. Germline V gives CDR1 DFQATT, CDR2 SNEGSKA (reference sequence). Here the CDR3 reads CSAESGGTDTQYF. CDR3 in DNA: TGCAGTGCTGAGAGCGGGGGGACAGATACGCAGTATTTT.

Many counts were recorded for this clonotype. This chain joins TRBV11-2 and TRBJ2-7; the D call may be TRBD1 or TRBD2 (5 bases each). Germline lookup yields CDR1 SGHAT and CDR2 FQNNGV. This CDR3 contains 13 residues. Deletions cut 5 bases from V and 5 bases from J, with 13 bases between. In DNA form, the CDR3 reads TGTGCCAGCAGCCTGGGGGTAGGGGACGAGCAGTACTTC. It codes for CASSLGVGDEQYF.

V gene TRBV9 combines with J gene TRBJ2-1; D is ambiguous. V dropped 3 bases and J dropped 4 bases, with 11 bases sitting between them. This CDR3 has 14 residues. Looked up from germline, CDR1 is SGDLS and CDR2 is YYNGEE. In DNA form, the CDR3 reads TGTGCCAGCAGCGCAAGAGTTTCGTACAATGAGCAGTTCTTC. This encodes CASSARVSYNEQFF.

This clonotype was detected many times. J is TRBJ1-1 and V is TRBV7-9; TRBD1 matches 8 bases. The V and J ends lost 5 bases and 4 bases, in that order; junction bases with no gene match: 6. Germline V gene lookup returns CDR1 SEHNR and CDR2 FQNEAQ (reference sequence). This CDR3 is 14 amino acids long. The CDR3 is CASSRNTGGTEAFF. CDR3 nucleotides: TGTGCCAGCAGCCGTAACACAGGGGGCACTGAAGCTTTCTTT. Filled out from reference TRBV7-9 and TRBJ1-1, the complete variable domain reads DTGVSQNPRHKITKRGQNVTFRCDPISEHNRLYWYRQTLGQGPEFLTYFQNEAQLEKSRLLSDRFSAERPKGSFSTLEIQRTEQGDSAMYLCASSRNTGGTEAFFGQGTRLTVV.

This clonotype was counted ten times or more. The rearrangement joins TRBV28 to TRBJ1-1; perhaps TRBD1 as D (6 bases). This CDR3 spans 12 amino acids. Germline lookup yields CDR1 MDHEN and CDR2 SYDVKM. Trimming shortened V by 10 bases and J by 8 bases, and 17 bases separated the two germline ends. The CDR3 here is CAIQGQRGEAFF. The CDR3 nucleotides are TGTGCCATACAGGGCCAGAGGGGCGAAGCTTTCTTT.

The genes are TRBV6-5 and TRBJ2-1; TRBD2 is a possible D gene (6 bases). Germline assignment: CDR1 MNHEY and CDR2 SVGAGI. V shed 4 bases and J shed 4 bases, with 11 bases lying between them. CDR3 length equals 14 residues. The CDR3 is CASSSPGGYNEQFF. CDR3 bases: TGTGCCAGCAGTTCACCCGGGGGATACAATGAGCAGTTCTTC.